This note documents a single TCR beta chain sequence. This entry belongs to a study of blood T cell repertoires in COVID-19. Across the whole study: The cDNA or gDNA used as material had been derived from T cells, B-cell-depleted T cells, or PBMCs.

V shed 6 bases, J shed 6 bases, and the junction held 2 bases outside the gene matches. The germline V gene encodes CDR1 LNHDA and CDR2 SQIVND (reference sequence). This CDR3 has 12 amino acids. While infection was still active, Seattle patients were enrolled and then followed longitudinally. The protocol was immunoSEQ multiplex PCR, while the TCRdb copy is restricted to in-frame clones and leaves out a portion. The sample yields under 400,000 clones, around 88% seen once. The chain combines TRBV19 with TRBJ2-3, with TRBD2 identical over 8 bases. Sequences were obtained from peripheral blood. This TCR derives from a woman aged 25 to 45 with COVID-19, enrolled during active disease. The DNA of the CDR3 is TGTGCCAGTAGATCTAGCGGGGATACGCAGTATTTT. Its protein is CASRSSGDTQYF.